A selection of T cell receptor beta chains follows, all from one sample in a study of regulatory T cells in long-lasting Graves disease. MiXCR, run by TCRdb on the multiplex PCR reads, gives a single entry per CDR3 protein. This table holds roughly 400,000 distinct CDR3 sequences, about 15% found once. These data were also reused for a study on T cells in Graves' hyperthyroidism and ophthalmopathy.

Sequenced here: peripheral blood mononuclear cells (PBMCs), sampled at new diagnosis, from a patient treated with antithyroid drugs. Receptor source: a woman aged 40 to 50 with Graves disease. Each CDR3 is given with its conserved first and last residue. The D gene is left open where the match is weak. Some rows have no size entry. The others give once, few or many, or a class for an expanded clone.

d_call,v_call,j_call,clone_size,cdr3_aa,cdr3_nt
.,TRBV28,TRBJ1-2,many,CASSSDISYGYTF,TGTGCCAGCAGCAGCGACATTTCCTATGGCTACACCTTC
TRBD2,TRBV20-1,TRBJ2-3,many,CSARDLAGPTDTQYF,TGCAGTGCTAGAGATCTAGCGGGTCCCACAGATACGCAGTATTTT
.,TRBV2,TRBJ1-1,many,CASSEAGGPPASEAFF,TGTGCCAGCAGTGAAGCTGGGGGACCCCCAGCATCTGAAGCTTTCTTT
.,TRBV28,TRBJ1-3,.,CASSPRRGLAGFSGNTIYF,TGTGCCAGCAGTCCCCGACGAGGCCTGGCGGGGTTCTCTGGAAACACCATATATTTT
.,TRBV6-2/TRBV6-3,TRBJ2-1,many,CASRQVSGDEQFF,TGTGCCAGCAGACAAGTTTCGGGGGATGAGCAGTTCTTC
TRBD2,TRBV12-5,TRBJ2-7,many,CASAQTGLVSYEQYF,TGTGCTAGTGCTCAGACGGGACTAGTCTCCTACGAGCAGTACTTC
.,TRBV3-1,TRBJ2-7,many,CASSRSGSYEQYF,TGTGCCAGCAGCCGCTCCGGGTCCTACGAGCAGTACTTC
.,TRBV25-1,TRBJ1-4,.,CASSPGYNEKLFF,TGTGCCAGCAGTCCCGGATATAATGAAAAACTGTTTTTT
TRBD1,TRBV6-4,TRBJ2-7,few,CASSYRDRGSYEQYF,TGTGCCAGCAGTTACCGTGACAGGGGGTCCTACGAGCAGTACTTC
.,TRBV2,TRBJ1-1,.,CASSTPGVGTEAFF,TGTGCCAGCAGTACTCCCGGTGTCGGAACTGAAGCTTTCTTT
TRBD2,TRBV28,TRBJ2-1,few,CASSLLAGGRYNEQFF,TGTGCCAGCAGTTTACTAGCGGGAGGGCGCTACAATGAGCAGTTCTTC
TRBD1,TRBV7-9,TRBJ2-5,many,CASSLGAGTGAPDKTQYF,TGTGCCAGCAGCTTAGGGGCCGGGACAGGGGCCCCCGATAAGACCCAGTACTTC
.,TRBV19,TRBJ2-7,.,CASSIARDQRQYF,TGTGCCAGTAGTATAGCCCGGGATCAGAGGCAGTACTTC
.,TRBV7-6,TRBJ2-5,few,CASSFGEDYLETQYF,TGTGCCAGCAGCTTTGGAGAGGACTATCTGGAGACCCAGTACTTC
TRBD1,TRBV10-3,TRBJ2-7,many,CAISRQGMNSYEQYF,TGTGCCATCAGCCGACAGGGGATGAACTCCTACGAGCAGTACTTC
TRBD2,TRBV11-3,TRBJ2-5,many,CASSLASGRETQYF,TGTGCCAGCAGCTTGGCTAGCGGGAGAGAGACCCAGTACTTC
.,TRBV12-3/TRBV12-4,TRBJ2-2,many,CASSPGTQNTGELFF,TGTGCCAGCAGCCCAGGGACACAGAACACCGGGGAGCTGTTTTTT
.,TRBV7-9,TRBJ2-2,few,CASSPRGWTGELFF,TGTGCCAGCAGCCCAAGGGGGTGGACCGGGGAGCTGTTTTTT
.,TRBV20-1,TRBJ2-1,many,CSASGYNEQFF,TGCAGTGCTTCTGGATACAATGAGCAGTTCTTC
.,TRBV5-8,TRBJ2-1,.,CASSFPGQRGNEQFF,TGTGCCAGCAGCTTCCCGGGACAGCGGGGCAATGAGCAGTTCTTC
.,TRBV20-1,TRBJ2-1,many,CSASLGGRYNEQFF,TGCAGTGCTAGCTTAGGAGGCCGCTACAATGAGCAGTTCTTC
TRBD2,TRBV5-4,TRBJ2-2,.,CASSLDSGVGGELFF,TGTGCCAGCAGCTTGGATAGCGGGGTTGGCGGGGAGCTGTTTTTT
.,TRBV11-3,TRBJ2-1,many,CASSRRGTTVNEQFF,TGTGCCAGCAGCAGAAGAGGGACAACTGTCAATGAGCAGTTCTTC
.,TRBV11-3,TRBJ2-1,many,CASSLYWLDYNEQFF,TGTGCCAGCAGCCTTTATTGGCTAGACTACAATGAGCAGTTCTTC
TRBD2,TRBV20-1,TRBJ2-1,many,CSARGDSGSSYNEQFF,TGCAGTGCTAGAGGGGATAGCGGGAGCTCCTACAATGAGCAGTTCTTC
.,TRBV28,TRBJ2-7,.,CASSATSYEQYF,TGTGCCAGCAGTGCGACGTCCTACGAGCAGTACTTC
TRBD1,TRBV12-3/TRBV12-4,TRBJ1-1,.,CASSLHPRDRGRLGTEAFF,TGTGCCAGCAGTTTACATCCCCGGGACAGGGGACGACTGGGAACTGAAGCTTTCTTT
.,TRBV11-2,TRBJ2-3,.,CASSQTIDTQYF,TGTGCCAGCAGCCAAACGATAGATACGCAGTATTTT
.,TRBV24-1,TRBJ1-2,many,CATSGPGTNYGYTF,TGTGCCACCAGTGGACCGGGGACGAACTATGGCTACACCTTC
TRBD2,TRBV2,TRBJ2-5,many,CARTSGSGKETQYF,TGTGCCAGAACTAGCGGGAGTGGGAAAGAGACCCAGTACTTC
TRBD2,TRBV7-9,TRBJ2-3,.,CVSSPGRGASGTDTQYF,TGTGTCAGCAGCCCCGGGAGGGGGGCTAGTGGGACAGATACGCAGTATTTT
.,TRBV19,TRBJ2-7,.,CASSPLSSSYEQYF,TGTGCCAGTAGCCCACTATCAAGCTCCTACGAGCAGTACTTC
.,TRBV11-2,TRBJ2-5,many,CASSLEGSWETQYF,TGTGCCAGCAGCTTAGAGGGGAGTTGGGAGACCCAGTACTTC
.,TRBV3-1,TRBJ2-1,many,CASSQVGVSYNEQFF,TGTGCCAGCAGCCAAGTAGGAGTCTCCTACAATGAGCAGTTCTTC
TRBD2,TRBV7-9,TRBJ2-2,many,CASIMGTTSTGELFF,TGTGCCAGCATCATGGGGACTACGAGCACCGGGGAGCTGTTTTTT
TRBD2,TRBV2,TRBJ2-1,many,CASGRGNEQFF,TGTGCCAGCGGGAGGGGAAATGAGCAGTTCTTC
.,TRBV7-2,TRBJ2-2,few,CASSFSGTLTGELFF,TGTGCCAGCAGCTTTTCAGGGACCCTCACCGGGGAGCTGTTTTTT
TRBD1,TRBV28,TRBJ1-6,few,CASSLSGGRAPLHF,TGTGCCAGCAGTTTATCAGGGGGCCGGGCACCCCTCCACTTT
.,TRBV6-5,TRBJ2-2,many,CASSYSRERNTGELFF,TGTGCCAGCAGTTACTCTCGGGAGAGGAACACCGGGGAGCTGTTTTTT
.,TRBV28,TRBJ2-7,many,CASSSAFQVYLREQYF,TGTGCCAGCAGTTCGGCATTTCAGGTTTACCTACGGGAGCAGTACTTC